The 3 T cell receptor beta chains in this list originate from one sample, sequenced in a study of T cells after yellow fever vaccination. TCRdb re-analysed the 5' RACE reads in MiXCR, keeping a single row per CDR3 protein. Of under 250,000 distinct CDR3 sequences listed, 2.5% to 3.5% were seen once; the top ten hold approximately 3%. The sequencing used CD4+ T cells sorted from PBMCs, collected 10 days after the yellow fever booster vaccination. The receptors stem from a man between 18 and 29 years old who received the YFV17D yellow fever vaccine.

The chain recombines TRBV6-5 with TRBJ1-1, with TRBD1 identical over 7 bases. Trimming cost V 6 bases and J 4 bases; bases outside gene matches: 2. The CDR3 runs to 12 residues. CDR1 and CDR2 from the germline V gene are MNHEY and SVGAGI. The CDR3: CASRDRITEAFF. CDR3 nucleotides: TGTGCCAGCAGGGACAGGATCACTGAAGCTTTCTTT.

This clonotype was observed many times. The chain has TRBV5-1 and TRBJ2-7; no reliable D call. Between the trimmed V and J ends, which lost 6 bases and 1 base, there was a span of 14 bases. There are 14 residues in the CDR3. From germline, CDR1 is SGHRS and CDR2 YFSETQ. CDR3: CASNLGGVSYEQYF. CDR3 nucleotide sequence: TGCGCCAGCAACCTCGGTGGGGTATCCTACGAGCAGTACTTC.

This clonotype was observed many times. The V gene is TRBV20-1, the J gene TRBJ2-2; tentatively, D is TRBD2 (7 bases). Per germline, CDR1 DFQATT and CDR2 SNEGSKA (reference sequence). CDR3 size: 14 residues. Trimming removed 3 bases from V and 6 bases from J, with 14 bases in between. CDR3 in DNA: TGCAGTGCTAGCGGGGGCCGGGGGGCCGGGGAGCTGTTTTTT. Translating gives CSASGGRGAGELFF.